This record covers a single T cell receptor (beta chain). The antigen is not known. A single record per CDR3 protein comes from TCRdb applying MiXCR to the 5' RACE reads. The repertoire holds around 230,000 distinct CDR3 sequences, 6% to 8% seen once, with approximately 1% in the top ten. Germline V CDR1 and CDR2: DFQATT, SNEGSKA (reference sequence). The ends lost 5 bases at V and 6 bases at J; junction bases unmatched: 19. The CDR3 covers 18 residues. This sample stems from a study of T cells after yellow fever vaccination. On the study more broadly: The authors prepared low-cell-number fractions using SMART-Seq v4 Ultra Low Input. Findings and limits, study-wide: The presence of abundant clonotypes contaminating from the bulk population was possible in FACS-sorted repertoires. Booster samples showed a return of most primary-vaccination clones (around 95% CD4, approximately 85% CD8). Some clonotypes, a small share, were shared between CD4 and CD8 compartments.

This chain links TRBV20-1 with TRBJ2-1; 10 bases line up with TRBD2. The clonotype comes from a man younger than 45 who received the YFV17D yellow fever vaccine. The material was CD4+ T cells sorted from PBMCs, obtained on the day of the yellow fever booster vaccination. The DNA of the CDR3 is TGCAGTGCTGGATCCGTGGTTGGCAGCGGGAGGGGTCGCAATGAGCAGTTCTTC. Its protein is CSAGSVVGSGRGRNEQFF.